The 18 T cell receptor beta chains reported below all come from one sample, sequenced in a study of cytomegalovirus exposure and HLA in healthy donors. Amplification used 60 Vbeta primers and 13 Jbeta primers. Using immunoSEQ multiplex PCR, the repertoire was profiled, and TCRdb retains in-frame clones only, with some absent. The repertoire holds some 69,000 clones, with approximately 70% as singletons. Sequenced material: PBMCs. All receptors come from a male donor in good health and CMV-seropositive.

This clone was picked up a small number of times. The chain uses TRBV7-9 and TRBJ1-3, with 9 bases matching TRBD1. The CDR3 runs 14 residues. Trimming at V came to 5 bases and at J to 6 bases, leaving 5 bases not matched to a gene. Germline lookup yields CDR1 SEHNR and CDR2 FQNEAQ (reference sequence). CDR3 in amino acids: CASSPRTGENTIYF. In nucleotides, the CDR3 is TGTGCCAGCAGCCCCAGGACAGGGGAAAACACCATATATTTT.

The chain couples TRBV7-2 to TRBJ2-3, with TRBD2 as a possible D gene (6 bases). The CDR3 covers 15 residues. The V end was cut by 1 base, the J end by 2 bases, with 10 bases between. Germline lookup yields CDR1 SGHTA and CDR2 FQGNSA. CDR3 sequence reads: CASSLVASDTDTQYF. The CDR3 DNA reads TGTGCCAGCAGCTTAGTAGCTAGCGACACAGATACGCAGTATTTT.

The V gene is TRBV21-1, the J gene TRBJ2-1; TRBD2 is the table's D call, not checked against the DNA. TRBV21-1 is a documented pseudogene. The CDR3 extends over 19 amino acids. CDR3 loop: CASSSVRLAGEVSYNEQFF. In nucleotides, the CDR3 is TGTGCCAGCAGCAGCGTTAGACTAGCGGGCGAAGTCTCCTACAATGAGCAGTTCTTC.

The chain links TRBV5-1 to TRBJ1-1; the match to TRBD1 covers 7 bases. CDR1 SGHRS and CDR2 YFSETQ come from the germline V gene. The CDR3 is made up of 15 amino acids. The V and J ends lost 2 bases and 6 bases, in that order; junction bases with no gene match: 10. The CDR3 is CASSLSTGRSPEAFF. The CDR3, as DNA: TGCGCCAGCAGCTTATCGACAGGGAGGAGCCCTGAAGCTTTCTTT.

With respect to this clone: An end of the junction differs from the germline gene, which may be a read error. The CDR3: CVSSPPGQGHGYTF. The CDR3 nucleotides read TGTGTCAGTAGTCCCCCGGGACAGGGACATGGCTACACCTTC. The chain has TRBV19 and TRBJ1-2; 9 bases line up with TRBD1. The length of the CDR3 is 14 residues. The V gene's germline CDR1 is LNHDA and CDR2 SQIVND (reference sequence).

The chain combines TRBV7-7 with TRBJ2-3; 13 nucleotides agree with TRBD2. Germline loops: CDR1 SSHAT, CDR2 FNYEAQ (reference sequence). There are 17 residues in the CDR3. The trim removed 1 base at V and 4 bases at J, leaving 5 bases unmatched. DNA of the CDR3: TGTGCCAGCAGCTTAGGAAGGACTAGCGGGAGCTCAGATACGCAGTATTTT. This sequence encodes CASSLGRTSGSSDTQYF.

The chain couples TRBV5-1 to TRBJ2-3; D perhaps matches TRBD2 (7 bases). The germline V and J ends were trimmed by 4 bases and 0 bases, with 18 bases remaining between them. Germline V gene sequence: CDR1 SGHRS, CDR2 YFSETQ. The CDR3 has 17 residues. The CDR3 nucleotides are TGCGCCAGCAGCACGCGTCCGGGGGGCGGCAGCACAGATACGCAGTATTTT. It codes for CASSTRPGGGSTDTQYF.

The chain employs TRBV27 and TRBJ1-6; no reliable D call. V dropped 5 bases and J dropped 1 base, with 9 bases sitting between them. In germline, CDR1 is MNHEY, CDR2 SMNVEV (reference sequence). The CDR3 is 15 residues long. Written as DNA, the CDR3 is TGTGCCAGCAGTCCATCTAGGTCCTATAATTCACCCCTCCACTTT. This encodes CASSPSRSYNSPLHF.

V is TRBV27 and J is TRBJ2-1; D not certain. Deletions cut 1 base from V and 3 bases from J, with 10 bases between. The CDR3 has 15 amino acids. CDR1 and CDR2 (germline): MNHEY, SMNVEV (reference sequence). The DNA of the CDR3 is TGTGCCAGCAGTTTATACCCCACAAGCTACAATGAGCAGTTCTTC. Amino acid sequence: CASSLYPTSYNEQFF.

The chain links TRBV27 to TRBJ2-1; 13 bases agree with TRBD2. Per the germline V gene, CDR1 is MNHEY and CDR2 is SMNVEV (reference sequence). V gave up 6 bases and J gave up 6 bases; unmatched junction bases: 8. The CDR3 extends over 16 amino acids. CDR3 loop: CASRRTGLAGRNEQFF. CDR3 sequence (DNA): TGTGCCAGCAGAAGGACGGGACTAGCGGGACGCAATGAGCAGTTCTTC.

This CDR3 reads CASSSGQMNTEAFF. CDR3 sequence (DNA): TGTGCCAGCAGTTCAGGACAGATGAACACTGAAGCTTTCTTT. V is TRBV7-3 and J is TRBJ1-1; tentatively, D is TRBD1 (6 bases). The CDR3 contains 14 residues. The germline V gene encodes CDR1 SGHTA and CDR2 FQGTGA. Trimming stripped 6 bases from V and 0 bases from J, with 11 bases between.

The J gene is TRBJ2-7, the V gene TRBV5-1; 7 nucleotides match TRBD1. Germline CDR1 and CDR2: SGHRS and YFSETQ. This CDR3 comprises 14 residues. Trimming removed 1 base from V and 6 bases from J; junction bases left unmatched: 7. This CDR3 is CASSLFGTESEQYF. CDR3 sequence (DNA): TGCGCCAGCAGCTTGTTTGGGACAGAGTCCGAGCAGTACTTC.

In DNA form, the CDR3 reads TGCGCCAGCAGCCAAGATCTTTCGGGACAGGGTAATGAAAAACTGTTTTTT. This sequence encodes CASSQDLSGQGNEKLFF. The chain links TRBV4-3 to TRBJ1-4; 9 bases align to TRBD1. The CDR3 runs to 17 residues. The germline gives CDR1 LGHNA, CDR2 YSLEER. V was pared by 0 bases and J by 4 bases, with 6 bases of the junction left unmatched.

This CDR3 is CASSRQGLASYEQYF. In DNA form, the CDR3 reads TGTGCCAGCAGTCGTCAGGGGCTCGCCTCCTACGAGCAGTACTTC. V and J are TRBV27 and TRBJ2-7, with D tentatively TRBD1 (6 bases). Looked up from germline, CDR1 is MNHEY and CDR2 is SMNVEV (reference sequence). Trimming took 5 bases from V and 0 from J, leaving 14 bases between them. The CDR3 is 15 residues long.

The CDR3 DNA reads as TGTGCCAGTACCGAATACAGGGGCTGGGGCACTGAAGCTTTCTTT. Its protein product is CASTEYRGWGTEAFF. This sequence joins TRBV19 and TRBJ1-1; 7 nucleotides agree with TRBD1. The CDR3 has 15 amino acids. V lost 7 bases, J lost 4 bases, and 12 bases stayed unmatched. Germline V lookup: CDR1 LNHDA, CDR2 SQIVND (reference sequence).

This chain links TRBV4-2 with TRBJ2-1, with D hard to call. V was pared by 0 bases and J by 12 bases, with 12 bases between. Germline values: CDR1 LGHNA, CDR2 YNFKEQ. CDR3 length: 13 residues. Here the CDR3 DNA reads TGTGCCAGCAGCCAAGAAAGAGGCCCCAGGCAGTTCTTC. This codes for CASSQERGPRQFF.

The V gene is TRBV5-6, the J gene TRBJ2-5; possibly TRBD2 for D (6 bases). Deletions cut 1 base from V and 9 bases from J, with 16 bases between. CDR3 length: 14 amino acids. Germline assignment: CDR1 SGHDT and CDR2 YYEEEE. CDR3 residues: CASSLFAGPRAQYF. CDR3 nucleotide sequence: TGTGCCAGCAGCTTGTTCGCGGGGCCCAGGGCCCAGTACTTC.

The chain links TRBV6-6 to TRBJ1-2; a possible D gene is TRBD1 (5 bases). Germline CDR1 and CDR2: MNHNY and SVGAGI (reference sequence). V shed 0 bases and J shed 8 bases, with 13 bases lying between them. The CDR3 spans 14 residues. In DNA, the CDR3 is TGTGCCAGCAGTTACTCGGGCAGGGAGGGCGGCTACACCTTC. Protein sequence: CASSYSGREGGYTF.